One and the same sample provided the 7 T cell receptor beta chains below, sequenced in a study of blood T cell repertoires in COVID-19. Repertoires were generated with immunoSEQ multiplex PCR, while TCRdb's copy carries only in-frame clones and drops some. The data hold 300,000 or so clones, with 80% to 90% observed a single time. The sample comprised peripheral blood. Every receptor here comes from a woman aged 35 to 49 with acute or convalescent COVID-19.

The chain carries TRBV19 and TRBJ1-1, with unresolved D. Trimming removed 7 bases at V and 1 base at J, with 10 bases between. Germline assignment: CDR1 LNHDA and CDR2 SQIVND (reference sequence). This CDR3 is built from 13 residues. CDR3 sequence reads: CASTPRGNTEAFF. In DNA form, the CDR3 reads TGTGCCAGTACACCACGGGGGAACACTGAAGCTTTCTTT.

The gene calls are TRBV2 and TRBJ1-1, with TRBD1 matching over 7 bases. This CDR3 contains 14 residues. Trimming at V came to 3 bases and at J to 3 bases, leaving 4 bases not matched to a gene. Germline-derived CDR1 and CDR2 are SNHLY and FYNNEI. CDR3 sequence: CASSDQGQHTEAFF. The CDR3 nucleotides are TGTGCCAGCAGTGATCAGGGACAGCACACTGAAGCTTTCTTT.

The chain employs TRBV3-1 (or the pseudogene TRBV3-2) and TRBJ2-3; 9 nucleotides align to TRBD2. The CDR3 has 15 amino acids. V was pared by 3 bases and J by 6 bases, with 7 bases of the junction left unmatched. Germline lookup yields CDR1 LGHDT and CDR2 YNNKEL (reference sequence). CDR3 loop: CASSQASGVRDTQYF. The CDR3 nucleotides read TGTGCCAGCAGCCAGGCTAGCGGGGTCCGGGATACGCAGTATTTT.

Only one count was recorded for this clone. The chain's CDR3 is CASSQDLGTPGDQYF. The CDR3 nucleotides read TGTGCCAGCAGCCAAGATCTCGGGACTCCGGGGGACCAGTACTTC. V and J are TRBV3-1 (or the pseudogene TRBV3-2) and TRBJ2-5; weak D call: TRBD2 (6 bases). The length of the CDR3 is 15 residues. CDR1 is LGHDT and CDR2 is YNNKEL in the germline V gene (reference sequence). V lost 0 bases and J lost 10, with 18 bases in between.

The chain carries TRBV19 and TRBJ1-3; the D gene is possibly TRBD1 (6 bases). From germline, CDR1 is LNHDA and CDR2 SQIVND (reference sequence). CDR3 length: 17 amino acids. The V end lost 7 bases, the J end lost 0 bases, and 19 bases lay between the germline ends. The CDR3 bases are TGTGCCAGTATTCGCTTCACGACAGGCCTCTCTGGAAACACCATATATTTT. As protein: CASIRFTTGLSGNTIYF.

This sequence joins TRBV4-1 and TRBJ1-1, with D possibly being TRBD1 (5 bases). There are 16 residues in the CDR3. Germline values: CDR1 MGHRA, CDR2 YSYEKL. The V gene lost 0 bases and the J gene lost 6 bases, with 17 bases spanning the gap. CDR3 bases: TGCGCCAGCAGCCAAGACCGAGACAGTCTCATAGCTGAAGCTTTCTTT. Translated: CASSQDRDSLIAEAFF.

This chain connects TRBV6-5 to TRBJ2-7; D perhaps matches TRBD1 (5 bases). The CDR3 contains 14 residues. Germline CDR1 reads MNHEY; CDR2 reads SVGAGI. The V and J ends lost 8 bases and 3 bases respectively, with 17 bases between them. The CDR3 region has the DNA TGTGCCAGCGGAGATAGACGACAGTTCTACGAGCAGTACGTC. Amino acid sequence: CASGDRRQFYEQYV.